The clone carrying this TCR beta chain is classed as medium-sized. The antigen is undetermined. V lost 5 bases and J lost 2, with 13 bases in between. This CDR3 contains 15 residues. Germline assignment: CDR1 SGHTA and CDR2 FQGNSA. Each TCR cDNA molecule carried a unique molecular identifier. TCRdb re-analysed the 5' RACE reads in MiXCR, keeping a single row per CDR3 protein. Among approximately 12,000 distinct CDR3 sequences, about 13% were seen once, and the ten largest hold 2.4%. This sample stems from a study of spatial heterogeneity in lung cancer. Study at large: Detection of beta-chain sequences consistently exceeded that of alpha-chain sequences. Whole-study findings and limits: Among blood samples, ubiquitous expanded tumor TCRs appeared more at resection than at follow-up.

Sample time point: sample taken at primary tumor resection. The study sequenced unsorted whole RNA from tumor, nontumor lung or frozen PBMC. The donor group consisted of under 90 patients who had untreated, early-stage non-small cell lung cancer. The sequencing used PBMCs, collected at surgery. The receptor was derived from a female donor with early-stage non-small cell lung cancer. The chain couples TRBV7-2 to TRBJ1-5, with D unresolved. CDR3 nucleotide sequence: TGTGCCAGCAGCCCATTCCGTGCGGGCAATCAGCCCCAGCATTTT. Residues: CASSPFRAGNQPQHF.